Listed here are 8 T cell receptor beta chains from one sample, sequenced in a study of graft-versus-host responses after intestinal transplantation. Profiled with immunoSEQ multiplex PCR; TCRdb holds only in-frame clones, not every one. This sample has 90,000 to 150,000 clones, with approximately 95% found just once. These TCRs' antigens remain unknown. The material was unstimulated CD8+ T cells sorted from spleen or lymph node cells, obtained before intestinal transplant. These receptors all stem from a human donor who received an intestinal transplant.

This chain connects TRBV6-6 to TRBJ1-2; D is uncertain. The V end was cut by 2 bases, the J end by 4 bases, with 14 bases between. Germline CDR1 is MNHNY and CDR2 is SVGAGI (reference sequence). This CDR3 comprises 15 residues. CDR3 in DNA: TGTGCCAGCAGTTACGCTCCGGACGGCCCCTATGGCTACACCTTC. Amino acids: CASSYAPDGPYGYTF.

The chain recombines TRBV4-1 with TRBJ2-7, with a possible D match to TRBD1 (5 bases). The CDR3 has 15 residues. The V and J ends lost 0 bases and 3 bases respectively, with 12 bases between them. In germline, CDR1 is MGHRA, CDR2 YSYEKL. In DNA form, the CDR3 reads TGCGCCAGCAGCCAAGATCCCAGGGTGTACTACGAGCAGTACTTC. This codes for CASSQDPRVYYEQYF.

The V call is TRBV7-6, the J call TRBJ1-1; tentatively, D is TRBD1 (5 bases). Per germline, CDR1 SGHVS and CDR2 FNYEAQ. With 5 bases removed from V and 1 base from J, the gap between germline ends came to 11 bases. The CDR3 sequence is 14 residues long. The CDR3: CASSQGPPNTEAFF. In nucleotides, the CDR3 is TGTGCCAGCAGCCAGGGACCCCCGAACACTGAAGCTTTCTTT.

The J gene is TRBJ2-1, the V gene TRBV10-1, with 12 nucleotides matching TRBD2. Germline V gives CDR1 WNHNN, CDR2 SYGVQD (reference sequence). Trimming cost V 9 bases and J 8 bases; bases outside gene matches: 8. The CDR3 length is 14 residues. CDR3 nucleotide sequence: TGCGCCAGGATGACTAGCGGGAGAATAGATGAGCAGTTCTTC. This gives the protein CARMTSGRIDEQFF.

The rearrangement uses TRBV4-1 and TRBJ1-5; D is perhaps TRBD1 (6 bases). Per the germline V gene, CDR1 is MGHRA and CDR2 is YSYEKL. The CDR3 is 15 residues long. V was trimmed by 1 base and J by 0 bases, leaving 7 bases between them. CDR3 in DNA: TGCGCCAGCAGCCAAGTACAGGGTAGCAATCAGCCCCAGCATTTT. Its translation is CASSQVQGSNQPQHF.

The chain joins TRBV7-8 to TRBJ2-5; the match to TRBD2 covers 10 bases. Germline CDR1 is SGHVS and CDR2 is FQNEAQ. This CDR3 contains 17 residues. J lost 3 bases, V lost 2 bases, and 9 bases had no gene match. For the CDR3, the DNA is TGTGCCAGCAGCTTAAACCCCCGGCTAGCGGGAGAAGAGACCCAGTACTTC. It yields the protein CASSLNPRLAGEETQYF.

The J gene is TRBJ2-7, the V gene TRBV9; 7 nucleotides agree with TRBD2. Germline V lookup: CDR1 SGDLS, CDR2 YYNGEE. CDR3 length: 15 residues. V lost 0 bases to trimming and J lost 1 base; unmatched junction nucleotides: 4. CDR3 nucleotide sequence: TGTGCCAGCAGCGTAGGTAGCGGGCATTCCTACGAGCAGTACTTC. Its translation: CASSVGSGHSYEQYF.

The J gene is TRBJ1-1, the V gene TRBV6-5; a weak D match, TRBD1 (5 bases). The V gene lost 8 bases and the J gene lost 3 bases, with 13 bases spanning the gap. The CDR3 totals 13 residues. CDR1 MNHEY and CDR2 SVGAGI come from the germline V gene. CDR3 in DNA: TGTGCCAGCTCCACATGGGGGGACACTGAAGCTTTCTTT. It translates to CASSTWGDTEAFF.